The 30 T cell receptor beta chains in this list originate from one sample, sequenced in a study of cytotoxic CD8 clonotypes in ibrutinib-treated CLL. TCRdb's copy holds only in-frame clones and misses some; the assay was immunoSEQ multiplex PCR. Of about 68,000 clones listed, more than 70% are singletons. Sequenced material: PBMCs, taken at disease progression, from a patient treated with ibrutinib. The receptor source for this set is a human donor with chronic lymphocytic leukemia.

This rearrangement joins TRBV5-4 to TRBJ2-2; D not certain. Trimming took 1 base from V and 7 from J, leaving 5 bases between them. Germline-derived CDR1 and CDR2 are SGHNT and YYREEE (reference sequence). The CDR3 totals 12 residues. The CDR3 DNA reads TGTGCCAGCAGCTTGAATTACGGGGAGCTGTTTTTT. This encodes CASSLNYGELFF.

The chain employs TRBV30 and TRBJ2-3; D is unclear. CDR1 and CDR2 from the germline V gene are GTSNPN and SVGIG (reference sequence). V was pared by 2 bases and J by 4 bases, with 16 bases between. This CDR3 is built from 15 residues. This chain's CDR3 is CAWSKAASGADTQYF. CDR3 DNA: TGTGCCTGGAGTAAGGCGGCCTCTGGTGCAGATACGCAGTATTTT. Full variable domain (remainder filled in from reference TRBV30 and TRBJ2-3): SQTIHQWPATLVQPVGSPLSLECTVEGTSNPNLYWYRQAAGRGLQLLFYSVGIGQISSEVPQNLSASRPQDRQFILSSKKLLLSDSGFYLCAWSKAASGADTQYFGPGTRLTVL.

This clone was detected only once. The chain uses TRBV11-3 and TRBJ1-2; no reliable D call. This CDR3 has 15 residues. Germline CDR1 and CDR2: SGHNT and YENEEA. V lost 1 base and J 4 bases, leaving 13 bases between the germline ends. CDR3 DNA sequence: TGTGCCAGCAGCTTAGGGTGGGCAGAGTTCTATGGCTACACCTTC. Amino acid sequence: CASSLGWAEFYGYTF.

The chain is built from TRBV5-1 and TRBJ1-1; no definite D call. Germline V lookup: CDR1 SGHRS, CDR2 YFSETQ. Trimming shortened V by 4 bases and J by 0 bases, and 13 bases separated the two germline ends. The CDR3 consists of 15 residues. CDR3 sequence (DNA): TGCGCCAGCAGCGTTGACGTAGGTGTGAACACTGAAGCTTTCTTT. It yields the protein CASSVDVGVNTEAFF.

The V gene is TRBV2, the J gene TRBJ2-4; D is perhaps TRBD1 or TRBD2 (5 bases each). Trimming cost V 7 bases and J 9 bases, with 13 bases left between them. The CDR3 runs 12 residues. The germline gives CDR1 SNHLY, CDR2 FYNNEI. CDR3: CASTEDITIQYF. DNA for the CDR3: TGTGCCAGCACGGAGGACATCACCATTCAGTACTTC.

The CDR3 sequence: CASSLGGNRYLVKNIQYF. The DNA of the CDR3 is TGCGCCAGCAGCTTGGGGGGCAACAGGTATCTAGTCAAAAACATTCAGTACTTC. The rearrangement joins TRBV5-1 to TRBJ2-4, with D perhaps matching TRBD1 (5 bases). V lost 0 bases to trimming and J lost 3 bases, with 19 bases between them. CDR1 and CDR2 from the germline V gene are SGHRS and YFSETQ. The CDR3 is 18 amino acids.

This clone came up once. The rearrangement joins TRBV2 to TRBJ1-4, with TRBD1 matching 7 bases. This CDR3 is 14 amino acids long. V was clipped by 7 bases and J by 8 bases; unmatched bases: 10. In germline, CDR1 is SNHLY, CDR2 FYNNEI. CDR3 DNA sequence: TGTGCCAGCATCCGGGACAGTGGTTGGGAAAAACTGTTTTTT. Translated: CASIRDSGWEKLFF.

This clone was seen only a few times. This chain joins TRBV5-1 and TRBJ2-7, with 10 bases matching TRBD2. This CDR3 contains 15 residues. Germline V CDR1 and CDR2: SGHRS, YFSETQ. V lost 1 base and J lost 5; bases outside the gene matches: 6. This CDR3 reads CASSLTGLADHEQYF. The DNA for the CDR3 is TGCGCCAGCAGCTTGACAGGACTAGCGGACCACGAGCAGTACTTC.

The V and J genes are TRBV6-5 and TRBJ1-2, with a tentative D call TRBD1 (6 bases). This CDR3 has 15 residues. V gave up 0 bases and J gave up 2 bases, with 10 bases separating them. The germline V gene encodes CDR1 MNHEY and CDR2 SVGAGI. The CDR3 bases are TGTGCCAGCAGTTACTCGGGACACCAAAACTATGGCTACACCTTC. Protein product: CASSYSGHQNYGYTF.

The genes are TRBV14 and TRBJ2-2; 7 bases fit TRBD2. Trimming cost V 0 bases and J 9 bases; bases outside gene matches: 4. This CDR3 contains 14 residues. Per the germline V gene, CDR1 is SGHDN and CDR2 is FVKESK. The CDR3 nucleotides read TGTGCCAGCAGCCAAGAAACTAGCGTCCGGGAGCTGTTTTTT. The encoded protein is CASSQETSVRELFF.

The V gene is TRBV18, the J gene TRBJ2-2; D gene ambiguous. Germline lookup yields CDR1 KGHSH and CDR2 LQKENI. V dropped 2 bases and J dropped 0 bases, with 7 bases sitting between them. The CDR3 is 15 residues long. In DNA, the CDR3 is TGTGCCAGCTCACCAGTCAGCCCGAACACCGGGGAGCTGTTTTTT. Protein product: CASSPVSPNTGELFF. Complete variable domain (other parts from reference TRBV18 and TRBJ2-2): NAGVMQNPRHLVRRRGQEARLRCSPMKGHSHVYWYRQLPEEGLKFMVYLQKENIIDESGMPKERFSAEFPKEGPSILRIQQVVRGDSAAYFCASSPVSPNTGELFFGEGSRLTVL.

This rearrangement joins TRBV10-3 to TRBJ2-7, with 11 bases fitting TRBD1. The CDR3 sequence is 14 residues long. V lost 10 bases to trimming and J lost 4 bases; unmatched junction nucleotides: 9. Germline V gene data show CDR1 as ENHRY and CDR2 as SYGVKD. The DNA of the CDR3 is TGTGCCACCTCCGGGACAGGGGGTAGGTACGAGCAGTACTTC. Translating it yields CATSGTGGRYEQYF.

This clone came up a few times. This rearrangement joins TRBV7-2 to TRBJ1-5; the D is unclear. Trimming left V 5 bases short and J 8 bases short, with 16 bases between. The CDR3 sequence is 14 residues long. Germline CDR1 is SGHTA and CDR2 is FQGNSA. Here the CDR3 DNA reads TGTGCCAGCAGCGCGGACGGACCTCTAGAGCCCCAGCATTTT. Translating gives CASSADGPLEPQHF. Drawing the rest from reference TRBV7-2 and TRBJ1-5, the complete variable domain is GAGVSQSPSNKVTEKGKDVELRCDPISGHTALYWYRQSLGQGLEFLIYFQGNSAPDKSGLPSDRFSAERTGGSVSTLTIQRTQQEDSAVYLCASSADGPLEPQHFGDGTRLSIL.

The V gene is TRBV19, the J gene TRBJ2-2; TRBD1 matches 9 bases. J lost 1 base, V lost 6 bases, and 3 bases had no gene match. Germline V CDR1 and CDR2: LNHDA, SQIVND (reference sequence). The CDR3 contains 15 residues. The DNA of the CDR3 is TGTGCCAGTAGGATGGACAGGGGGAACACCGGGGAGCTGTTTTTT. Its protein is CASRMDRGNTGELFF.

The rearrangement links TRBV29-1 to TRBJ2-7; the D is unclear. CDR1 is SQVTM, CDR2 ANQGSEA, per germline. This CDR3 has 11 residues. Trimming pared 6 bases from V and 3 bases from J, leaving 9 bases between. CDR3 amino acids: CSVKHDYEQYF. The CDR3 DNA reads TGCAGCGTCAAACATGACTACGAGCAGTACTTC.

The rearrangement joins TRBV7-3 to TRBJ2-2; the D is unclear. Germline CDR1 and CDR2: SGHTA and FQGTGA. The CDR3 runs 17 residues. Between the trimmed V and J ends, which lost 5 bases and 0 bases, there was a span of 16 bases. The CDR3 DNA sequence: TGTGCCAGCAGCCGAATACCGACGCCTGCGAACACCGGGGAGCTGTTTTTT. Translated: CASSRIPTPANTGELFF. The entire variable domain, with the rest obtained from reference TRBV7-3 and TRBJ2-2, is as follows: GAGVSQTPSNKVTEKGKYVELRCDPISGHTALYWYRQSLGQGPEFLIYFQGTGAADDSGLPNDRFFAVRPEGSVSTLKIQRTERGDSAVYLCASSRIPTPANTGELFFGEGSRLTVL.

This clone turned up a few times. The rearrangement uses TRBV28 and TRBJ1-2, with unresolved D. V lost 1 base and J 4 bases, leaving 13 bases between the germline ends. The CDR3 is made up of 15 amino acids. Germline V gene lookup returns CDR1 MDHEN and CDR2 SYDVKM. CDR3 sequence (DNA): TGTGCCAGCAGTTTATTGGCCCCTAGGACCTATGGCTACACCTTC. This codes for CASSLLAPRTYGYTF.

This clone was observed a single time. The chain joins TRBV5-4 to TRBJ2-7; 10 bases agree with TRBD2. Trimming removed 4 bases from V and 3 bases from J; junction bases left unmatched: 10. The CDR3 sequence is 16 residues long. Germline assignment: CDR1 SGHNT and CDR2 YYREEE (reference sequence). Here the CDR3 reads CASSPQREGPRYEQYF. The CDR3 DNA reads TGTGCCAGCAGCCCCCAGCGGGAGGGCCCCCGCTACGAGCAGTACTTC. The variable domain in full, with the rest retrieved from reference TRBV5-4 and TRBJ2-7, is ETGVTQSPTHLIKTRGQQVTLRCSSQSGHNTVSWYQQALGQGPQFIFQYYREEENGRGNFPPRFSGLQFPNYSSELNVNALELDDSALYLCASSPQREGPRYEQYFGPGTRLTVT.

This clone was counted between two and nine times. The J gene is TRBJ1-4, the V gene TRBV11-2; 8 bases match TRBD1. The CDR3 runs 14 residues. Germline V lookup: CDR1 SGHAT, CDR2 FQNNGV. Trimming at V came to 5 bases and at J to 7 bases, leaving 6 bases not matched to a gene. The CDR3 region is CASSQQGVGEKLFF. The CDR3 DNA sequence: TGTGCCAGCAGCCAACAGGGGGTCGGTGAAAAACTGTTTTTT.

DNA of the CDR3: TGTGCCAGCAGTGAAGGGGTGGGGGCCCGTAGGTATGGCTACACCTTC. This gives the protein CASSEGVGARRYGYTF. The rearrangement joins TRBV2 to TRBJ1-2; D possibly corresponds to TRBD1 (6 bases). Trimming cost V 1 base and J 5 bases, with 17 bases left between them. Germline-derived CDR1 and CDR2 are SNHLY and FYNNEI. The CDR3 is 16 residues long. The whole variable domain, remainder taken from reference TRBV2 and TRBJ1-2, is EPEVTQTPSHQVTQMGQEVILRCVPISNHLYFYWYRQILGQKVEFLVSFYNNEISEKSEIFDDQFSVERPDGSNFTLKIRSTKLEDSAMYFCASSEGVGARRYGYTFGSGTRLTVV.

The V gene is TRBV4-1, the J gene TRBJ2-3; 8 bases fit TRBD2. The germline V gene has CDR1 MGHRA and CDR2 YSYEKL. With 7 bases clipped from V and 3 bases from J, the junction kept 3 bases outside the gene matches. There are 13 residues in the CDR3. Here the CDR3 reads CASMVAGTDTQYF. The CDR3 nucleotides are TGCGCCAGCATGGTAGCGGGGACAGATACGCAGTATTTT.

The chain joins TRBV28 to TRBJ1-3; D is uncertain. CDR3 size: 16 residues. The ends were cut back, 5 bases at V and 2 bases at J, with 16 bases in the middle. CDR1 and CDR2 (germline): MDHEN, SYDVKM. The DNA of the CDR3 is TGTGCCAGCAGTCCCCTTGGGAACGGGGCTGGAAACACCATATATTTT. As protein: CASSPLGNGAGNTIYF.

The chain carries TRBV5-5 and TRBJ2-1; D gene ambiguous. CDR3 length: 13 amino acids. Germline CDR1 is SGHKS and CDR2 is YYEKEE (reference sequence). Trimming took off 4 bases at V and 6 bases at J, with 11 bases between the two ends. For the CDR3, the DNA is TGTGCCAGCAGCAACCTCCCTCTCAATGAGCAGTTCTTC. This sequence encodes CASSNLPLNEQFF.

The V and J genes are TRBV7-6 and TRBJ2-5; D remains ambiguous. CDR1 and CDR2 (germline): SGHVS, FNYEAQ. V shed 2 bases and J shed 0 bases, with 13 bases lying between them. This CDR3 region has 16 residues. CDR3 sequence: CASSLLFAVNQETQYF. The CDR3 DNA reads as TGTGCCAGCAGCTTACTCTTTGCGGTCAACCAAGAGACCCAGTACTTC. Using reference TRBV7-6 and TRBJ2-5 for the parts outside the CDR3, the full variable domain is GAGVSQSPRYKVTKRGQDVALRCDPISGHVSLYWYRQALGQGPEFLTYFNYEAQQDKSGLPNDRFSAERPEGSISTLTIQRTEQRDSAMYRCASSLLFAVNQETQYFGPGTRLLVL.

This rearrangement joins TRBV11-2 to TRBJ1-1; D remains unclear. The CDR3 has 13 residues. Trimming removed 5 bases at V and 6 bases at J, with 13 bases between. CDR1 and CDR2 (germline): SGHAT, FQNNGV. The CDR3 DNA follows: TGTGCCAGCAGCCCGACTCTGGCGTCTGAAGCTTTCTTT. Protein product: CASSPTLASEAFF.

The sample holds a few counts of this clone. The chain couples TRBV19 to TRBJ1-5; D uncertain. Trimming pared 4 bases from V and 5 bases from J, leaving 9 bases between. Germline V lookup: CDR1 LNHDA, CDR2 SQIVND (reference sequence). The CDR3 covers 13 residues. In nucleotides, the CDR3 is TGTGCCAGTAGTACTGGGAGAGATCAGCCCCAGCATTTT. The encoded protein is CASSTGRDQPQHF. Looking up the rest from reference TRBV19 and TRBJ1-5 gives the full variable domain: DGGITQSPKYLFRKEGQNVTLSCEQNLNHDAMYWYRQDPGQGLRLIYYSQIVNDFQKGDIAEGYSVSREKKESFPLTVTSAQKNPTAFYLCASSTGRDQPQHFGDGTRLSIL.

V gene TRBV7-9 combines with J gene TRBJ1-3; D is undetermined. Germline lookup yields CDR1 SEHNR and CDR2 FQNEAQ (reference sequence). V lost 6 bases and J 0 bases, leaving 6 bases between the germline ends. The CDR3 consists of 13 residues. The CDR3 coding sequence is TGTGCCAGCAGGGGGTACTCTGGAAACACCATATATTTT. Encoded protein: CASRGYSGNTIYF.

The chain links TRBV30 to TRBJ1-5, with 10 bases aligning to TRBD1. Per the germline V gene, CDR1 is GTSNPN and CDR2 is SVGIG (reference sequence). This CDR3 contains 17 residues. Trimming removed 5 bases from V and 2 bases from J; junction bases left unmatched: 12. The CDR3 DNA reads TGTGCCTGGGGCCGGGACAGGGGCCCCAGGGGCAATCAGCCCCAGCATTTT. This encodes CAWGRDRGPRGNQPQHF.

The J gene is TRBJ1-3, the V gene TRBV30; TRBD1 matches 10 bases. Germline V gene lookup returns CDR1 GTSNPN and CDR2 SVGIG (reference sequence). The CDR3 has 15 residues. With 5 bases clipped from V and 0 bases from J, the junction kept 4 bases outside the gene matches. The CDR3 bases are TGTGCCTGGGACAGGGGGCCGAGCTCTGGAAACACCATATATTTT. It translates to CAWDRGPSSGNTIYF.

This chain uses TRBV7-2 with TRBJ1-4; 9 bases are shared with TRBD1. CDR1 is SGHTA, CDR2 FQGNSA, per germline. This CDR3 has 15 amino acids. After removal of 5 bases from V and 7 bases from J, the junction contained 8 bases not matched to a gene. The CDR3 nucleotides read TGTGCCAGCAGCCCCCGGACAGGGGTTTCTGAAAAACTGTTTTTT. It specifies CASSPRTGVSEKLFF.